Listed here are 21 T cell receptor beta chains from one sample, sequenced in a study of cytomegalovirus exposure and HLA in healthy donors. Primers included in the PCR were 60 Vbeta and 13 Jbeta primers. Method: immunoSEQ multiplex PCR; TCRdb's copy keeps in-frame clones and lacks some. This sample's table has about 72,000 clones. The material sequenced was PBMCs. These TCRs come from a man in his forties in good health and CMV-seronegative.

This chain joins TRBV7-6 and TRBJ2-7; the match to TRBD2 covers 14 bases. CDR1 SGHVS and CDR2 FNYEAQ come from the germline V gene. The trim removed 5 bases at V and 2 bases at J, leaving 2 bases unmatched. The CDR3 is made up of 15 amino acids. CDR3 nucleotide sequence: TGTGCCAGCAGCCTGACTAGCGGGGGGGCCTACGAGCAGTACTTC. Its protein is CASSLTSGGAYEQYF.

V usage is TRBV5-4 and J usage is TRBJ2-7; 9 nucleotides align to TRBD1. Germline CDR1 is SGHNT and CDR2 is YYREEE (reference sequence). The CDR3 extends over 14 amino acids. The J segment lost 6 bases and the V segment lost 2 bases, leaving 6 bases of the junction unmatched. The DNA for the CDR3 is TGTGCCAGCAGCTTCGGACAGGGGCGGGGCGAGCAGTACTTC. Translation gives CASSFGQGRGEQYF.

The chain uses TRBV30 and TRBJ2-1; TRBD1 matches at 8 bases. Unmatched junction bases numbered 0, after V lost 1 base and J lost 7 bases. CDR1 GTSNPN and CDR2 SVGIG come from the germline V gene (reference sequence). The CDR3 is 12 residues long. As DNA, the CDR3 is TGTGCCTGGAGTGGACAGGGGAATGAGCAGTTCTTC. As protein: CAWSGQGNEQFF.

The CDR3 bases are TGTGCCAGCAGAGAGGCAACTAATGAAAAACTGTTTTTT. Protein: CASREATNEKLFF. The V and J genes are TRBV28 and TRBJ1-4; D not certain. Germline CDR1 reads MDHEN; CDR2 reads SYDVKM. Trimming stripped 6 bases from V and 0 bases from J, with 5 bases between. The CDR3 runs to 13 residues.

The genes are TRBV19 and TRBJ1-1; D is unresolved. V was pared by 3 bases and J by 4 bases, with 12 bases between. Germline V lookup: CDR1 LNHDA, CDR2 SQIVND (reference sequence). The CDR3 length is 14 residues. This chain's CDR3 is CASSIITRATEAFF. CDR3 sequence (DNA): TGTGCCAGTAGTATCATCACGAGGGCCACTGAAGCTTTCTTT.

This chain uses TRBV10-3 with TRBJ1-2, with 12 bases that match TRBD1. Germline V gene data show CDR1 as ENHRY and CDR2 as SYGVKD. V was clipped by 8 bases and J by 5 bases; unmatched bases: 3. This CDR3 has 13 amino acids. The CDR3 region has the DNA TGTGCCATCCGGGACAGGGGGCTGTATGGCTACACCTTC. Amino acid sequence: CAIRDRGLYGYTF.

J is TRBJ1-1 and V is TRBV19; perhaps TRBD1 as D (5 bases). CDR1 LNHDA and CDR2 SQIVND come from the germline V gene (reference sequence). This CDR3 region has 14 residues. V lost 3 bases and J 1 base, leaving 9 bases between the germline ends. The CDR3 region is CASSIRGKNTEAFF. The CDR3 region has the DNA TGTGCCAGTAGTATTAGGGGTAAGAACACTGAAGCTTTCTTT.

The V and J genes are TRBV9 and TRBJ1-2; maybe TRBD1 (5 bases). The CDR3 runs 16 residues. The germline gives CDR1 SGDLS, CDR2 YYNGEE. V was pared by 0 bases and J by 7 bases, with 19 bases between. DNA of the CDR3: TGTGCCAGCAGCGTAGCCTCGGGCAGGGTAAATAGTGGCTACACCTTC. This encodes CASSVASGRVNSGYTF.

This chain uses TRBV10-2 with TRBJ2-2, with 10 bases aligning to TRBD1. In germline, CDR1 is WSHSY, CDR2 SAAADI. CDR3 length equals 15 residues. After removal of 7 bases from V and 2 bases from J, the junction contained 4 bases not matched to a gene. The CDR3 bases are TGCGCCAGCACGTCGACAGGGGGCAACACCGGGGAGCTGTTTTTT. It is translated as CASTSTGGNTGELFF.

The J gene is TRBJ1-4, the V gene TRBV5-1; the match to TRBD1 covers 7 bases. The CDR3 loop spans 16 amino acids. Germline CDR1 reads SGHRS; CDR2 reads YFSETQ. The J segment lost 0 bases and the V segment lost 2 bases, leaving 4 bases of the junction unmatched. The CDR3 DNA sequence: TGCGCCAGCAGCTTAAACAGGGGTCCAACTAATGAAAAACTGTTTTTT. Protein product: CASSLNRGPTNEKLFF.

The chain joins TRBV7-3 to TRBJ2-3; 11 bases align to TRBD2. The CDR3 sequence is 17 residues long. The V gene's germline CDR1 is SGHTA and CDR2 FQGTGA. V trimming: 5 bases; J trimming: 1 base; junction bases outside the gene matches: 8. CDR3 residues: CASSPGIAGGRTDTQYF. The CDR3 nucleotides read TGTGCCAGCAGCCCGGGCATAGCGGGGGGGCGCACAGATACGCAGTATTTT.

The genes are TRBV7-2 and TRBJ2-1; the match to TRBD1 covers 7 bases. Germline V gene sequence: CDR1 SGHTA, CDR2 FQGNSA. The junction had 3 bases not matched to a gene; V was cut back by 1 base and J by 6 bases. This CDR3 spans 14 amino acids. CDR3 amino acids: CASSLVGTVNEQFF. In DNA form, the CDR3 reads TGTGCCAGCAGCTTAGTCGGGACAGTCAATGAGCAGTTCTTC.

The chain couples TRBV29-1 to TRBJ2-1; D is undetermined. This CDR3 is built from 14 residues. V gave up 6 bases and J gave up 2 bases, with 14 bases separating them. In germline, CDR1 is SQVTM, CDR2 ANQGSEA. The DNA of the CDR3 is TGCAGCGTAGCCGACACCGCCCCCTACAATGAGCAGTTCTTC. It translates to CSVADTAPYNEQFF.

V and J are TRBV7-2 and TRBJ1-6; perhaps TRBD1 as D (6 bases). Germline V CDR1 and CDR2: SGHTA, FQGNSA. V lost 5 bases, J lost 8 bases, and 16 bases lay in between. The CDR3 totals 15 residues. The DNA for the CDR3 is TGTGCCAGCAGCCCCGGGGCGGGGGCCTATTCACCCCTCCACTTT. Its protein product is CASSPGAGAYSPLHF.

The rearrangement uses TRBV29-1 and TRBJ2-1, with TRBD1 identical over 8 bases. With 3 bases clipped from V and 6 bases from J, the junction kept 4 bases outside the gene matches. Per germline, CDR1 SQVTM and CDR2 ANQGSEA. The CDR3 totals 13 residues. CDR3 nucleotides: TGCAGCGTTGACAGGGGGCGTCTCAATGAGCAGTTCTTC. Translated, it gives CSVDRGRLNEQFF.

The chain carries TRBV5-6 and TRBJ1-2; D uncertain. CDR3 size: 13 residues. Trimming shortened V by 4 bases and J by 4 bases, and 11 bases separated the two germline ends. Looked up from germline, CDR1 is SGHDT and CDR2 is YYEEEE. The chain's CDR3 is CASSTPGGYGYTF. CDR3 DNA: TGTGCCAGCAGCACCCCAGGTGGCTATGGCTACACCTTC. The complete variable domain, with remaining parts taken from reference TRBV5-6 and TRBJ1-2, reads DAGVTQSPTHLIKTRGQQVTLRCSPKSGHDTVSWYQQALGQGPQFIFQYYEEEERQRGNFPDRFSGHQFPNYSSELNVNALLLGDSALYLCASSTPGGYGYTFGSGTRLTVV.

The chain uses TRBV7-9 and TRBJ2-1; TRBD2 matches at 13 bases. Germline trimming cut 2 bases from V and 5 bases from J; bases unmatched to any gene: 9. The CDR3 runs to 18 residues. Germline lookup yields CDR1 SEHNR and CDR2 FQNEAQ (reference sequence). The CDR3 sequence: CASSLPVRLAGGDNEQFF. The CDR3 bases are TGTGCCAGCAGCTTACCAGTTCGACTAGCGGGGGGTGACAATGAGCAGTTCTTC.

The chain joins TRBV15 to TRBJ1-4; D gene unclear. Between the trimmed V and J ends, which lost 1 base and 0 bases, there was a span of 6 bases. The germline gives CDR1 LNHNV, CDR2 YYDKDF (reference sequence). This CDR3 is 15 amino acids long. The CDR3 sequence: CATSRVSATNEKLFF. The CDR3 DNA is TGTGCCACCAGCAGAGTCAGTGCAACTAATGAAAAACTGTTTTTT.

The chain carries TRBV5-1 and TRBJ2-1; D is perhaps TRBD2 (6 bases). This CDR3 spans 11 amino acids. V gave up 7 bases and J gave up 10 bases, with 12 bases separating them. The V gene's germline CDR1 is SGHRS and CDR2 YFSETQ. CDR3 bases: TGCGCCAGCCGATATGGACTAGAGCAGTTCTTC. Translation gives CASRYGLEQFF.

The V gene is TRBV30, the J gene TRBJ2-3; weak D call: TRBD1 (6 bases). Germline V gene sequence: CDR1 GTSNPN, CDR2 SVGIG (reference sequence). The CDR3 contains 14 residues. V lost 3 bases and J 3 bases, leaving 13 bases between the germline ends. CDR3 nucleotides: TGTGCCTGGAGACCTCACAGGGCTACAGATACGCAGTATTTT. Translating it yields CAWRPHRATDTQYF.

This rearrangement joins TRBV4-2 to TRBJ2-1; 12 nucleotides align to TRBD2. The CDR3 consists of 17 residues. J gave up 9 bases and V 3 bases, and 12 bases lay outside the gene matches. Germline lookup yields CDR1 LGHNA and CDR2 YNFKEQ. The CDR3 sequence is CASSHLLAGGSRVEQFF. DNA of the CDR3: TGTGCCAGCAGCCATCTTCTAGCGGGGGGGTCTAGGGTTGAGCAGTTCTTC.